This T cell receptor beta chain emerged from a study of shared clonotypes between healthy human individuals. Study findings and constraints: On the whole, naive subsets had larger estimated richness than memory subsets had.

This clone is a singleton in its sample. Its specificity is unknown. The data were produced by immunoSEQ multiplex PCR, yet TCRdb's version contains in-frame clones alone and is incomplete. The sample comprises roughly 500,000 clones, 90% to 96% of which are singletons, and 0.05% to 0.07% rests with the top ten. The CDR3 runs to 16 residues. From germline, CDR1 is SGHNT and CDR2 YYREEE (reference sequence). V lost 4 bases, J lost 5 bases, and 19 bases lay in between. A CD45RA-negative memory subset and a CD45RA+ naive subset were separated from the CD4+ cells. Input material: naive CD4+ T cells sorted from blood. Subset in this sample: CD45RA+ positively selected. V is TRBV5-4 and J is TRBJ2-1; D may be TRBD1 (6 bases). This sequence originates from a woman aged 25-40 years in good health. This CDR3 is CASSPSPQGWNNEQFF. DNA of the CDR3: TGTGCCAGCAGCCCCTCACCACAGGGCTGGAACAATGAGCAGTTCTTC.